This TCR beta chain came from a study of cytomegalovirus exposure and HLA in healthy donors. Study at large: The approximately 670 first-cohort repertoires and the roughly 120 validation repertoires shared the same platform, a later analysis reported.

Profiled with immunoSEQ multiplex PCR; TCRdb holds only in-frame clones, not every one. This sample yields 300,000 to 400,000 clones, of which roughly 86% are seen a single time; more than 0.95% belongs to the top ten. Study-level results: It was 164 TCR beta chains that were listed as cytomegalovirus-associated.

Note on this clone: What it binds is not known. The same CDR3 also results from other DNA sequences found in this sample.

The ends lost 9 bases at V and 2 bases at J; junction bases unmatched: 6. CDR1 and CDR2 from the germline V gene are SNHLY and FYNNEI. This CDR3 is 13 amino acids long. Sequencing used PBMCs. The V gene is TRBV2, the J gene TRBJ1-1, with 7 positions matching TRBD1. The clonotype comes from a man aged 30-40 years in good health and CMV-seronegative. The CDR3 DNA reads as TGTGCCAGTCGAGACAGGGCTAACACTGAAGCTTTCTTT. Residues: CASRDRANTEAFF.